The clone carrying this TCR beta chain was detected a few times. PCR used 60 Vbeta primers and 13 Jbeta primers. Clones were read by immunoSEQ multiplex PCR, and TCRdb kept only the in-frame ones, dropping some. The table has 95,000 to 150,000 clones, about 78% seen once. The length of the CDR3 is 17 residues. CDR1 and CDR2 (germline): SEHNR, FQNEAQ (reference sequence). V was cut by 1 base and J by 0 bases, with 12 bases left in between. The sample belongs to a study of cytomegalovirus exposure and HLA in healthy donors. The origin of this receptor is a woman between 40 and 50 years old in good health and CMV-seropositive. The sample consisted of PBMCs. The chain has TRBV7-9 and TRBJ1-4; D is unresolved. The CDR3 nucleotides are TGTGCCAGCAGCTTAGTTTGGGCGTCGGCAACTAATGAAAAACTGTTTTTT. This codes for CASSLVWASATNEKLFF.